Listed below are T cell receptor beta chains from one sample, sequenced in a study of shared clonotypes between healthy human individuals. Repertoires were generated with immunoSEQ multiplex PCR, while TCRdb's copy carries only in-frame clones and drops some. Altogether over a million clones are present, about 96% being singletons, with the ten largest covering approximately 1.2%. The specimen was naive CD4+ T cells sorted from blood. These receptor sequences come from a man aged 30 to 39 in good health. Both conserved end residues are part of each CDR3. A D gene is named only where the DNA matches it firmly. Some rows have no size entry. The others give once, few or many, or a class for an expanded clone.

>TRBV6-1|-|-|TRBJ2-1
TGTGCCAGCAGTGAAGGGTGGGGCTCCTACAATGAGCAGTTCTTC
CASSEGWGSYNEQFF
>TRBV7-2|-|-|TRBJ2-7
TGTGCCAGCAGCTCCGATGCCTACGAGCAGTACTTC
CASSSDAYEQYF
>TRBV7-9|TRBD2|-|TRBJ2-2
TGTGCCAGCAGCTTAGGCCTAGCGGGAGACACCGGGGAGCTGTTTTTT
CASSLGLAGDTGELFF
>TRBV5-1|TRBD1|-|TRBJ2-7
TGCGCCAGCAGCCAAGAGGGACAGGGTTATTCCTACGAGCAGTACTTC
CASSQEGQGYSYEQYF
>TRBV6-5|TRBD2|-|TRBJ2-7
TGTGCCAGCAGTTTCCGACTAGCGGGAGTGAGCTACGAGCAGTACTTC
CASSFRLAGVSYEQYF
>TRBV5-5|-|-|TRBJ2-7
TGTGCCAGCAGCCCCACAGGGAAGGAGGAGTACTTC
CASSPTGKEEYF
>TRBV5-1|TRBD2|-|TRBJ2-1
TGCGCCAGCAGCCCGGGGGTCGGGACTAGCGGGAGCGAAGTGAATGAGCAGTTCTTC
CASSPGVGTSGSEVNEQFF
>TRBV18|TRBD2|-|TRBJ2-5
TGTGCCAGCTCACAACCACTAGCGGGAGGGCCGTTGGAGACCCAGTACTTC
CASSQPLAGGPLETQYF
>TRBV5-6|-|-|TRBJ2-3
TGTGCCAGCAGCTTGATCCCAGATACGCAGTATTTT
CASSLIPDTQYF
>TRBV21-1|-|-|TRBJ2-3
TGTGCCAGCAGCAAACGCCTCCTAGTAGCGGGAGTACTTAGAGTGATAGATACGCAGTATTTT
CASSKRLLVAGVLRVIDTQYF
>TRBV7-2|-|-|TRBJ2-5
TGTGCCAGCAGCTTAACGAGAAACCAAGAGACCCAGTACTTC
CASSLTRNQETQYF
>TRBV7-9|-|-|TRBJ2-1
TGTGCCAGCAGTCCCCTGCTGGGCGCCCGCTCCTACAATGAGCAGTTCTTC
CASSPLLGARSYNEQFF
>TRBV10-2|TRBD2|many|TRBJ2-7
TGCGCCAGCAGTACTCCAGCGGGGACCTACGAGCAGTACTTC
CASSTPAGTYEQYF
>TRBV27|TRBD1|-|TRBJ2-2
TGTGCCAGCAGTTTCAGGGGGACCGGGGAGCTGTTTTTT
CASSFRGTGELFF
>TRBV5-1|-|-|TRBJ1-3
TGCGCCAGCAGTTCGGACCCCTCTGGAAACACCATATATTTT
CASSSDPSGNTIYF
>TRBV5-1|-|-|TRBJ2-7
TGCGCCAGCAGCTTGGACCCGGCAGCCAGACCTGGACCTCTCTACGAGCAGTACTTC
CASSLDPAARPGPLYEQYF
>TRBV10-3|-|once|TRBJ2-1
TGTGCCATCAGAGATCTAGGAAATGAGCAGTTCTTC
CAIRDLGNEQFF
>TRBV19|TRBD1|-|TRBJ1-5
TGTGCCAGTAGGGGGACAGGGGGGCTCAATCAGCCCCAGCATTTT
CASRGTGGLNQPQHF
>TRBV5-4|TRBD1|-|TRBJ1-4
TGTGCCAGCAGCTTGGCCCCAGGGGGAGGTGAAAAACTGTTTTTT
CASSLAPGGGEKLFF
>TRBV2|-|-|TRBJ1-2
TGTGCCAGCAGCAGAAACGTCCGGGGGCTTGGAGATGGCTACACCTTC
CASSRNVRGLGDGYTF
>TRBV6-1|-|-|TRBJ2-7
TGTGCCAGCAGTGAAACCTACGAGCAGTACTTC
CASSETYEQYF
>TRBV7-9|TRBD2|-|TRBJ2-1
TGTGCCAGCAGCTTTGGGGGAGGGCCACGCAATGAGCAGTTCTTC
CASSFGGGPRNEQFF
>TRBV5-1|-|-|TRBJ1-4
TGCGCCAGCAGCTTGATGTTGGGTAATGAAAAACTGTTTTTT
CASSLMLGNEKLFF
>TRBV28|TRBD1|-|TRBJ1-4
TGTGCCAGCACGAAGCCCGGGACAGCCATCGAAAAACTGTTTTTT
CASTKPGTAIEKLFF
>TRBV5-1|-|-|TRBJ2-2
TGCGCCTCGAGGGGGAGAGGCACCGGGGAGCTGTTTTTT
CASRGRGTGELFF
>TRBV11-2|TRBD2|-|TRBJ2-2
TGTGCCAGCAGCCGACCTAGCGGGACGAACACCGGGGAGCTGTTTTTT
CASSRPSGTNTGELFF
>TRBV18|-|-|TRBJ2-7
TGTGCCAGCTCACCGTTGTCCCAAAATTACGAGCAGTACTTC
CASSPLSQNYEQYF
>TRBV9|TRBD2|once|TRBJ2-3
TGTGCCAGCACCCATGGAGGGCGGGGGGTCACAGATACGCAGTATTTT
CASTHGGRGVTDTQYF